The sequence of this T cell receptor beta chain was determined in a study of OX40 agonist ivuxolimab in advanced cancers. Study-wide background: A mean age of about 56 years, range roughly 20 to 85, was recorded, and more than 80% were male. Findings and caveats of the study: The authors also found low normalized T-cell clonal expansion in some nonresponders. Compared with CD4+, CD8+ T cells on average had more expanded clones. By week 6 at 0.1 to 3.0 mg/kg, blood CD4+ and CD8+ T cells had expanded clonally.

Some clones are missing from TCRdb's copy, which holds only in-frame ones; the method was immunoSEQ multiplex PCR. This table has about 88,000 clones, approximately 85% appearing once. Notes on this clone: Its target is not known.

CDR1 LGHNA and CDR2 YNFKEQ come from the germline V gene. The CDR3 is 15 residues long. V lost 3 bases, J lost 5 bases, and 3 bases stayed unmatched. V is TRBV4-2 and J is TRBJ2-7; 14 bases line up with TRBD2. The TCR sequence derives from an adult with an advanced solid tumor such as melanoma, head and neck, liver or kidney cancer. Source: CD4+ or CD8+ T cells sorted from blood, taken in a trial of the OX40 agonist ivuxolimab. The CDR3 DNA reads as TGTGCCAGCAGCCAGCCGGGACTAGCGGGAGACGAGCAGTACTTC. This translates into CASSQPGLAGDEQYF.